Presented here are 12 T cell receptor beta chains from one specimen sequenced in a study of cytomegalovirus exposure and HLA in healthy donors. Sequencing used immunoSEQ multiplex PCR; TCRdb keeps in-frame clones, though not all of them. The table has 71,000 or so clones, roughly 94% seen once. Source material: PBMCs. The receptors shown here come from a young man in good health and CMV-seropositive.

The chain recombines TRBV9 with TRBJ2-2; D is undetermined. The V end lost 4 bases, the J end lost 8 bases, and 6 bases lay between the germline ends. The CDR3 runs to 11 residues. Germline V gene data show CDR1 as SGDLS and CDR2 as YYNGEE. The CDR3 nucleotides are TGTGCCAGCAGCCTTTCGGGGGAGCTGTTTTTT. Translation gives CASSLSGELFF.

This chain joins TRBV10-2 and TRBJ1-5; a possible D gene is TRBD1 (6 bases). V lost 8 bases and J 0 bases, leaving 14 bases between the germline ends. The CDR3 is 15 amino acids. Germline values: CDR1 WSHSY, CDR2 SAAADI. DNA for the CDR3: TGCGCCAGCGCACCGGGACATTATAGCAATCAGCCCCAGCATTTT. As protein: CASAPGHYSNQPQHF.

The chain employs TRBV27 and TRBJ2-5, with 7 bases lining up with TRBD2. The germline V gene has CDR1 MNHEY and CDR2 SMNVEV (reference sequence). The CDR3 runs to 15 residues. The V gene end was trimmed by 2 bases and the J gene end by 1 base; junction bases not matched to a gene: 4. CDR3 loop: CASSLGGGSQETQYF. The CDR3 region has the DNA TGTGCCAGCAGTTTAGGGGGGGGGAGCCAAGAGACCCAGTACTTC.

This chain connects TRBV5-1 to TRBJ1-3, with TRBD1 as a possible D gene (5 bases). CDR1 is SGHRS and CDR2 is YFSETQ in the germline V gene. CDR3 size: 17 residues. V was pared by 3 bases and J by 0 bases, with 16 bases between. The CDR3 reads CASSWRDGRYSGNTIYF. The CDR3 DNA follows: TGCGCCAGCAGCTGGAGGGACGGCCGCTACTCTGGAAACACCATATATTTT.

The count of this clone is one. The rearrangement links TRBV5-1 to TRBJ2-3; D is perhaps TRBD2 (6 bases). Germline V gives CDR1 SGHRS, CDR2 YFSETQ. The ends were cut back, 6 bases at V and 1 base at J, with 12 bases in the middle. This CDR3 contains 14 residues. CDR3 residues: CASTPGTGTDTQYF. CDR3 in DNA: TGCGCCAGCACTCCCGGGACTGGCACAGATACGCAGTATTTT. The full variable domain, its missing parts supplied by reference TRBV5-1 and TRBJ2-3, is KAGVTQTPRYLIKTRGQQVTLSCSPISGHRSVSWYQQTPGQGLQFLFEYFSETQRNKGNFPGRFSGRQFSNSRSEMNVSTLELGDSALYLCASTPGTGTDTQYFGPGTRLTVL.

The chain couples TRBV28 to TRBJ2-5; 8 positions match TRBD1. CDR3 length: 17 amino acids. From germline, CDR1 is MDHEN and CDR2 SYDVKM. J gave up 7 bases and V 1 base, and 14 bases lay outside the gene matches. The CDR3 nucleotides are TGTGCCAGCAGTTTATATGGGGCTGGGGACAGGAGAATGACCCAGTACTTC. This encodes CASSLYGAGDRRMTQYF.

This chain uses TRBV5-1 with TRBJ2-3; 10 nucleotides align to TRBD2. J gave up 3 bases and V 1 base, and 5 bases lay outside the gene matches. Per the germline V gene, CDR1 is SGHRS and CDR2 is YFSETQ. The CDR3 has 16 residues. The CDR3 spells CASSLLAGVETDTQYF. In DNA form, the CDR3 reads TGCGCCAGCAGCTTGCTAGCGGGAGTCGAAACAGATACGCAGTATTTT.

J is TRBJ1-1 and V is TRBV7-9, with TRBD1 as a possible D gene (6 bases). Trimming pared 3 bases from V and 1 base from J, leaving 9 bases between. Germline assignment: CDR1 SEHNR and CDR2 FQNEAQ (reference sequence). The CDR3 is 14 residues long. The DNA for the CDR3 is TGTGCCAGCAGCTTCCAAGGGGGGAACACTGAAGCTTTCTTT. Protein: CASSFQGGNTEAFF.

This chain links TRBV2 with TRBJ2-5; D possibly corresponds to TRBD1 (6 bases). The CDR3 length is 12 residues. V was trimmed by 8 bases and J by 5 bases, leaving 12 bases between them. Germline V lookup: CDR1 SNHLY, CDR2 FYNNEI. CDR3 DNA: TGTGCCAGCGACAGGTGGGGGGAGACCCAGTACTTC. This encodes CASDRWGETQYF.

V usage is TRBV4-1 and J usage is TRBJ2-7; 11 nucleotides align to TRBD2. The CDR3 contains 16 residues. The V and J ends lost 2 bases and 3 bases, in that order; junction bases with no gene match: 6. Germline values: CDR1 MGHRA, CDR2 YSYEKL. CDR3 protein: CASSQPRTSGYYEQYF. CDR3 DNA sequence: TGCGCCAGCAGCCAACCAAGGACTAGCGGGTACTACGAGCAGTACTTC.

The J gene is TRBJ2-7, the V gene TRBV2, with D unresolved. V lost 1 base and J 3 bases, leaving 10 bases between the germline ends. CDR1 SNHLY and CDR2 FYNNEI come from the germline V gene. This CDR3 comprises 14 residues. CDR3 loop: CASSEGPLSYEQYF. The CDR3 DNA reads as TGTGCCAGCAGTGAAGGCCCTCTAAGCTACGAGCAGTACTTC.

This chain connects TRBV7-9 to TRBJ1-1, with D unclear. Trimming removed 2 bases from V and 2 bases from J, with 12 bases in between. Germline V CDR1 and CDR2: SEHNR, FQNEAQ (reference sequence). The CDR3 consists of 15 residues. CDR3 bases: TGTGCCAGCAGCTTATTATGGACTACTAACACTGAAGCTTTCTTT. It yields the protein CASSLLWTTNTEAFF.